One sample yielded the 10 T cell receptor beta chains listed below, sequenced in a study of blood T cells in healthy people across ages (dated by TCRdb to between 2015 and 2016). The library came from 5' RACE. The sequencing machine was an Illumina HiSeq 2500. The second PCR ran for roughly 7 to 11 cycles and used a J-beta primer mix along with a sample-barcoded 5' primer. In TCRdb, the public reads were trimmed at Q25 with fastp and aligned with MiXCR, with productive beta chains retained. All rows with the same CDR3 protein become a single entry with the most common DNA and genes. The sample table holds some 780,000 distinct CDR3 sequences, of which more than 50% were seen once. The ten top clones hold around a quarter of the sample. The sample was blood. Source of these receptors: a man in his forties or fifties in good health.

This clonotype has more than one count but fewer than ten. The rearrangement links TRBV6-2 or TRBV6-3 to TRBJ2-3, with 10 bases fitting TRBD2. The CDR3 is 16 residues long. CDR1 is MNHEY and CDR2 is SVGEGT in the germline V gene. With 2 bases clipped from V and 4 bases from J, the junction kept 6 bases outside the gene matches. CDR3 bases: TGTGCCAGCAGTTACGCGTCTAGCGGGAGTGCAGATACGCAGTATTTT. Protein sequence: CASSYASSGSADTQYF.

V and J are TRBV28 and TRBJ2-1, with D possibly TRBD2 on 6 matching bases. Trimming took off 2 bases at V and 7 bases at J, with 12 bases between the two ends. Looked up from germline, CDR1 is MDHEN and CDR2 is SYDVKM. CDR3 length: 14 amino acids. The CDR3 nucleotides read TGTGCCAGCAGTTTAAGCCGGGCGGGGAATGAGCAGTTCTTC. Translation gives CASSLSRAGNEQFF.

The chain recombines TRBV24-1 with TRBJ2-4; TRBD2 matches 14 bases. V lost 9 bases and J lost 13; bases outside the gene matches: 13. The CDR3 runs to 15 residues. CDR1 KGHDR and CDR2 SFDVKD come from the germline V gene. The CDR3 is CATGGLAGDRDEQYF. CDR3 DNA: TGTGCCACCGGGGGACTAGCGGGAGATCGAGATGAGCAGTACTTC.

A few counts support this clonotype. The V gene is TRBV29-1, the J gene TRBJ2-1; the D gene is possibly TRBD2 (5 bases). The V and J ends lost 7 bases and 0 bases respectively, with 13 bases between them. The germline V gene encodes CDR1 SQVTM and CDR2 ANQGSEA. The CDR3 covers 14 residues. The CDR3 protein is CSGSSSSSYNEQFF. For the CDR3, the DNA is TGCAGCGGGTCTAGCTCGAGCTCCTACAATGAGCAGTTCTTC.

The chain has TRBV28 and TRBJ2-1; possibly TRBD1 for D (5 bases). Trimming removed 1 base from V and 3 bases from J, with 7 bases in between. The germline gives CDR1 MDHEN, CDR2 SYDVKM. CDR3 length equals 14 residues. CDR3: CASSLLQDYNEQFF. DNA for the CDR3: TGTGCCAGCAGTTTATTACAGGACTACAATGAGCAGTTCTTC.

The V gene is TRBV7-2, the J gene TRBJ2-7, with D hard to call. Germline V gives CDR1 SGHTA, CDR2 FQGNSA. The CDR3 is 15 amino acids. V lost 2 bases, J lost 1 base, and 12 bases lay in between. CDR3 amino acids: CASSLRSVTSYEQYF. CDR3 in DNA: TGTGCCAGCAGCTTACGAAGCGTGACATCCTACGAGCAGTACTTC.

This chain uses TRBV20-1 with TRBJ1-5; 7 bases align to TRBD1. The V and J ends lost 5 bases and 2 bases, in that order; junction bases with no gene match: 6. The germline CDR1 and CDR2 sequences are DFQATT and SNEGSKA (reference sequence). CDR3 length equals 14 residues. The CDR3 bases are TGCAGTGCTGGAACAGGGACAGGCAATCAGCCCCAGCATTTT. This encodes CSAGTGTGNQPQHF.

There are a few counts of this clonotype. This chain links TRBV6-5 with TRBJ2-1, with TRBD2 matching over 7 bases. Germline loops: CDR1 MNHEY, CDR2 SVGAGI. Trimming cost V 2 bases and J 5 bases; bases outside gene matches: 15. The CDR3 spans 18 residues. CDR3 region: CASSYPSGPSLADNEQFF. The CDR3 DNA reads TGTGCCAGCAGTTACCCCTCGGGCCCGAGTCTAGCGGACAATGAGCAGTTCTTC.

This clonotype occurred a few times. The chain employs TRBV24-1 and TRBJ2-3, with D uncertain. The CDR3 covers 12 residues. Germline-derived CDR1 and CDR2 are KGHDR and SFDVKD. V was pared by 2 bases and J by 5 bases, with 4 bases between. CDR3 DNA sequence: TGTGCCACCAGTGATTCAGGAGATACGCAGTATTTT. As protein: CATSDSGDTQYF.

This clonotype was found a few times. The J gene is TRBJ2-3, the V gene TRBV7-9; D gene ambiguous. Germline CDR1 SEHNR, CDR2 FQNEAQ (reference sequence). Trimming cost V 2 bases and J 10 bases, with 10 bases left between them. The CDR3 runs 12 residues. DNA for the CDR3: TGTGCCAGCAGCTTATCGTCCGAACCGCAGTATTTT. Protein product: CASSLSSEPQYF.